The TCR beta chain described here comes from a study of T cell responses to AZD1222 COVID-19 vaccine. Only in-frame clones appear in the TCRdb table, and some are missing; sequencing was by immunoSEQ multiplex PCR. The sample lists about 100,000 clones, about 86% occurring once. Study-level points and caveats: Donors in the cohort were predominantly white British and more often female, and clonal diversity was possibly underestimated. Increases in Spike-specific TCR breadth and depth were seen after two AZD1222 doses. Researchers took repertoire samples only after the peak T cell response had come. Among AZD1222 vaccinees, only 5 or 6 were seropositive at baseline.

With respect to this clone: Its antigen is currently unknown.

Germline V gives CDR1 MDHEN, CDR2 SYDVKM. The CDR3 sequence is 13 residues long. V dropped 7 bases and J dropped 6 bases, with 15 bases sitting between them. The material was peripheral blood, obtained on day 0 of AZD1222 vaccination. The sequence was collected from an adult in good health. The rearrangement links TRBV28 to TRBJ1-2, with D unclear. The DNA for the CDR3 is TGTGCCAGCATCCCCTCAACTGGGGATGGCTACACCTTC. Translation: CASIPSTGDGYTF.